This T cell receptor (beta chain) was obtained from a study of post-analysis software for immune sequencing data. Notes on the study in general: Included in a set of four or five TRBV segments more frequent in patients than controls were TRBV5-6, TRBV5-1 and TRBV20-1.

Unique-molecular-identifier-tagged TCR beta cDNA libraries were used. TCRdb independently ran MiXCR on the PCR reads; one entry per CDR3 protein. Of over 700,000 distinct CDR3 sequences detected, about 32% appear once; the ten largest clones hold approximately 0.6%. This clonotype has ten or more counts. The antigen remains unidentified. The germline V gene has CDR1 LNHNV and CDR2 YYDKDF (reference sequence). CDR3 size: 15 residues. V was clipped by 2 bases and J by 3 bases; unmatched bases: 4. The clonotype originates from a girl aged 10 to 17 with multiple sclerosis. Material for sequencing was blood. J is TRBJ1-1 and V is TRBV15, with 9 positions matching TRBD1. Written as DNA, the CDR3 is TGTGCCACCAGCAGATATAGACAGGGGGACACTGAAGCTTTCTTT. It is translated as CATSRYRQGDTEAFF.